The table lists the clone carrying this T cell receptor beta chain with a few counts. Its antigen remains unidentified. The data are from a study of a mutant IDH1 vaccine in newly diagnosed glioma. The V gene's germline CDR1 is MNHNS and CDR2 SASEGT. The CDR3 loop spans 15 amino acids. V dropped 6 bases and J dropped 2; count of bases not matched to a gene: 3. Documented time point: week 5, during vaccination. The investigators gave 300 ug of mutant IDH1 20-mer peptide in each vaccine dose, together with topical imiquimod. TCRdb keeps only in-frame clones here, not all; method: immunoSEQ multiplex PCR. The sample includes 38,000 or so clones, 80% to 95% of them seen just once.

The receptor's source is a man aged 50 to 60 with glioma. The sample was PBMCs, taken from a glioma patient whose treatment included an IDH1 peptide vaccine. The chain couples TRBV6-1 to TRBJ2-7; 14 bases line up with TRBD2. The CDR3 spells CASRGLAGATYEQYF. CDR3 sequence (DNA): TGTGCCAGCAGGGGACTAGCGGGGGCCACCTACGAGCAGTACTTC.